Sequencing of this T cell receptor beta chain was carried out in a study of blood T cell repertoires in COVID-19. In the study overall: Samples representing acute and convalescent COVID-19 were sourced from the United States, Italy and Spain. The cDNA or gDNA used as material had been derived from T cells, B-cell-depleted T cells, or PBMCs.

In the original workflow: Reference gene primer amplification gave estimated nucleated cell counts. Some clones are missing from TCRdb's copy, which holds only in-frame ones; the method was immunoSEQ multiplex PCR. The DNA gave D and trimming, while V, J and clone size come from that table. The sample contains a few hundred thousand clones, over 70% of which appear only once. The TCR originated in a woman of 80 years or more with acute or convalescent COVID-19. The sequenced material came from peripheral blood.

CDR3 residues: CASSSGTASRTEAFF. DNA of the CDR3: TGTGCCAGCAGTTCCGGGACAGCTTCAAGGACTGAAGCTTTCTTT. V gene TRBV6-5 combines with J gene TRBJ1-1, with TRBD1 matching over 7 bases. From germline, CDR1 is MNHEY and CDR2 SVGAGI. V was pared by 4 bases and J by 5 bases, with 10 bases of the junction left unmatched. The CDR3 contains 15 residues.